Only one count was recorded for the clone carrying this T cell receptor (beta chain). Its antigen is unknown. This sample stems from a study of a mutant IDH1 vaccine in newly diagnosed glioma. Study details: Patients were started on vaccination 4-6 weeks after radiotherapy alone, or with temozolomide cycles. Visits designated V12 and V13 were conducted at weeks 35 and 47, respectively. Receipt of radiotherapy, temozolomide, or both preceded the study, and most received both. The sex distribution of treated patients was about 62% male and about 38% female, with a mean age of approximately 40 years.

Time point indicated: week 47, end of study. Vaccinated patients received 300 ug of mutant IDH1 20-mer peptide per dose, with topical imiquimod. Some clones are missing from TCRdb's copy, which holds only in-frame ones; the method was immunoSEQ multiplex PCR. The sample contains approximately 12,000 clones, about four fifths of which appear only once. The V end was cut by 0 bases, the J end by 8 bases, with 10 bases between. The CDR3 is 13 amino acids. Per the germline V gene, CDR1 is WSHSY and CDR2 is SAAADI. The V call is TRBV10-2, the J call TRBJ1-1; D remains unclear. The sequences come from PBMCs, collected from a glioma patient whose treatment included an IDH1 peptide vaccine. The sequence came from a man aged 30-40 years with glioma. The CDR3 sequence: CASSESFGGEAFF. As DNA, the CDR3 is TGCGCCAGCAGTGAGTCTTTTGGCGGGGAAGCTTTCTTT.